The 31 T cell receptor beta chains reported below all come from one sample, sequenced in a study of blood T cells in healthy people across ages (dated by TCRdb to between 2014 and 2016). Library preparation used 5' RACE. The sequencing machine was an Illumina HiSeq 2500. A second PCR of 7 to 11 cycles was performed with a sample-barcoded 5' primer and a J-beta primer mix. The raw public reads went through TCRdb reprocessing: fastp at Q25, MiXCR clone calling, in-frame beta chains kept. Identical CDR3 protein sequences are pooled into one entry, listed with their most common genes and DNA. In all, the sample holds hundreds of thousands of distinct CDR3 sequences, and approximately 30% of those were seen once. The ten largest make up 15% to 19% of the sample. Input material: blood. Receptors originate from a woman of 80 years or more in good health.

This clonotype was seen many times. The chain couples TRBV29-1 to TRBJ1-2; the D is unclear. V gave up 3 bases and J gave up 5 bases, with 16 bases separating them. The CDR3 consists of 14 residues. Germline CDR1 SQVTM, CDR2 ANQGSEA. The CDR3 is CSVDASGRGYGYTF. The CDR3 nucleotides read TGCAGCGTTGATGCCTCGGGGAGAGGGTATGGCTACACCTTC.

In its sample, this clonotype was seen a few times. The chain has TRBV15 and TRBJ1-1, with D tentatively TRBD1 (5 bases). CDR3 length equals 14 residues. The germline V and J ends were trimmed by 3 bases and 4 bases, with 12 bases remaining between them. Germline CDR1 reads LNHNV; CDR2 reads YYDKDF (reference sequence). The CDR3 nucleotides are TGTGCCACCAGCAGGAAGGGACCCGGCACTGAAGCTTTCTTT. Amino acid sequence: CATSRKGPGTEAFF.

This chain links TRBV11-2 with TRBJ2-5, with 14 bases matching TRBD2. Germline assignment: CDR1 SGHAT and CDR2 FQNNGV. With 0 bases clipped from V and 12 bases from J, the junction kept 6 bases outside the gene matches. The CDR3 sequence is 15 residues long. The CDR3, as DNA: TGTGCCAGCAGCTTAGACGGGACTAGCGGGAGAGTAGAGTACTTC. Translating gives CASSLDGTSGRVEYF.

This clonotype came up many times. The V gene is TRBV5-1, the J gene TRBJ2-3; 7 nucleotides agree with TRBD1. Trimming cost V 4 bases and J 2 bases; bases outside gene matches: 10. The CDR3 runs 16 residues. Looked up from germline, CDR1 is SGHRS and CDR2 is YFSETQ. CDR3 bases: TGCGCCAGCAGCCCAGGAGACAGGGTCTCCACAGATACGCAGTATTTT. Amino acid sequence: CASSPGDRVSTDTQYF.

This clonotype turned up a few times. The chain combines TRBV6-5 with TRBJ1-1; D is uncertain. Germline V lookup: CDR1 MNHEY, CDR2 SVGAGI. CDR3 length: 12 residues. The germline V and J ends were trimmed by 6 bases and 3 bases, with 8 bases remaining between them. For the CDR3, the DNA is TGTGCCAGCAGATACAGCGACACTGAAGCTTTCTTT. This sequence encodes CASRYSDTEAFF.

A few counts support this clonotype. The chain is built from TRBV27 and TRBJ2-7; 7 bases match TRBD1. Germline CDR1 and CDR2: MNHEY and SMNVEV (reference sequence). With V trimmed by 6 bases and J by 3 bases, 5 bases remained unmatched. The CDR3 consists of 13 residues. CDR3 bases: TGTGCCAGCAGCCGGACAGGCCGCTACGAGCAGTACTTC. It specifies CASSRTGRYEQYF.

This clonotype turned up a few times. The V and J genes are TRBV6-1 and TRBJ2-6; a weak D match, TRBD2 (7 bases). The CDR3 has 18 amino acids. Trimming pared 3 bases from V and 0 bases from J, leaving 15 bases between. Germline V gives CDR1 MNHNS, CDR2 SASEGT. In nucleotides, the CDR3 is TGTGCCAGCAGTGATTTGGGAGGGGGTAGCTCTGGGGCCAACGTCCTGACTTTC. Residues: CASSDLGGGSSGANVLTF.

The sample holds one count of this clonotype. Lacking the conserved final phenylalanine or tryptophan, this CDR3 likely reflects a read error. No DNA is shown, since the ends of the CDR3 on it are uncertain; the CDR3 is the one TCRdb lists. V gene TRBV12-3 or TRBV12-4 combines with J gene TRBJ2-3; no check of the table's D call, TRBD1, against the DNA was made. Termini included, the CDR3 measures 16 amino acids. CDR3 region: CASSLGQGPSTDTQYS.

The sample holds many counts of this clonotype. The V gene is TRBV7-2, the J gene TRBJ2-5, with TRBD2 identical over 7 bases. Losses at the gene ends were 1 base for V and 2 bases for J; bases not matched to a gene: 4. Per germline, CDR1 SGHTA and CDR2 FQGNSA. The CDR3 sequence is 15 residues long. This chain's CDR3 is CASSLGGTMQETQYF. The DNA for the CDR3 is TGTGCCAGCAGCTTAGGGGGGACTATGCAAGAGACCCAGTACTTC.

This clonotype appeared many times. This chain uses TRBV12-3 or TRBV12-4 with TRBJ1-5; D call uncertain. CDR3 length: 11 residues. V was shortened by 6 bases and J by 11 bases, with 11 bases between the two germline ends. The DNA for the CDR3 is TGTGCCAGCAGCGATCTCAGGACCCAGCATTTT. This encodes CASSDLRTQHF.

This clonotype appeared many times. V and J are TRBV12-3 or TRBV12-4 and TRBJ1-2, with TRBD1 matching 9 bases. The CDR3 runs to 14 residues. With V trimmed by 1 base and J by 6 bases, 3 bases remained unmatched. In DNA form, the CDR3 reads TGTGCCAGCAGTTTAGACAGGGGGCAGGATGGCTACACCTTC. This codes for CASSLDRGQDGYTF.

There are many counts of this clonotype. The rearrangement uses TRBV6-5 and TRBJ1-4; D is uncertain. Germline V CDR1 and CDR2: MNHEY, SVGAGI. Trimming removed 6 bases from V and 7 bases from J, with 12 bases in between. The CDR3 is made up of 13 amino acids. In nucleotides, the CDR3 is TGTGCCAGCAGGTCCCACGGCCTTGAAAAACTGTTTTTT. Amino acids: CASRSHGLEKLFF.

This clonotype turned up a few times. This chain joins TRBV7-9 and TRBJ2-2; D remains ambiguous. V lost 5 bases and J lost 1, with 11 bases in between. The CDR3 spans 15 residues. In germline, CDR1 is SEHNR, CDR2 FQNEAQ (reference sequence). The CDR3 region is CASSTDPLNTGELFF. CDR3 in DNA: TGTGCCAGCAGCACGGACCCTCTGAACACCGGGGAGCTGTTTTTT.

The chain employs TRBV7-7 and TRBJ2-7; D is perhaps TRBD1 or TRBD2 (5 bases each). This CDR3 has 15 amino acids. Trimming cost V 3 bases and J 2 bases, with 14 bases left between them. Per the germline V gene, CDR1 is SSHAT and CDR2 is FNYEAQ (reference sequence). The CDR3 loop is CASSLFPGPTYEQYF. For the CDR3, the DNA is TGTGCCAGCAGCTTGTTTCCGGGACCCACCTACGAGCAGTACTTC. Together with reference TRBV7-7 and TRBJ2-7, the CDR3 gives the full variable domain: GAGVSQSPRYKVTKRGQDVTLRCDPISSHATLYWYQQALGQGPEFLTYFNYEAQPDKSGLPSDRFSAERPEGSISTLTIQRTEQRDSAMYRCASSLFPGPTYEQYFGPGTRLTVT.

Remarks on this clonotype: This may arise from a read error, as a much more abundant clone is one base away. The chain uses TRBV5-1 and TRBJ1-2; 8 bases fit TRBD1. From germline, CDR1 is SGHRS and CDR2 YFSETQ. This CDR3 has 13 residues. This CDR3 reads CASSETGDYGHTF. CDR3 bases: TGCGCCAGCAGCGAGACAGGGGACTATGGCCACACCTTC.

A remark on this clonotype: At one boundary the junction diverges from the germline segment, which might be a read error. The chain has TRBV28 and TRBJ2-6; 8 positions match TRBD1. The CDR3 has 19 amino acids. From germline, CDR1 is MDHEN and CDR2 SYDVKM. The CDR3 region is CASSPLTGTGNSGANVRTF. In DNA form, the CDR3 reads TGTGCCAGCAGCCCATTAACCGGGACAGGCAACTCTGGGGCCAACGTCCGGACTTTC.

This chain uses TRBV30 with TRBJ2-7; the D gene is possibly TRBD1 (6 bases). CDR1 is GTSNPN and CDR2 is SVGIG in the germline V gene (reference sequence). The CDR3 runs 13 residues. Trimming cost V 1 base and J 2 bases, with 9 bases left between them. The CDR3 nucleotides read TGTGCCTGGAGTGCGGACAGCACCTACGAGCAGTACTTC. Protein product: CAWSADSTYEQYF.

As for this clonotype: A much larger clone is a single base away; this may be a read error. This sequence joins TRBV7-7 and TRBJ2-1, with a tentative D call TRBD1 (6 bases). The CDR3 is 14 residues long. Germline CDR1 SSHAT, CDR2 FNYEAQ (reference sequence). V was trimmed by 2 bases and J by 13 bases, leaving 18 bases between them. Written as DNA, the CDR3 is TGTGCCAGCAGCTTAACGGGACACGGAGAGACCCAGTTCTTC. It translates to CASSLTGHGETQFF.

This clonotype came up many times. For the CDR3, the DNA is TGTGCCAGCAGCCGAAGAATAGAAAACTATGGCTACACCTTC. This sequence encodes CASSRRIENYGYTF. This rearrangement joins TRBV27 to TRBJ1-2; no clear D gene. Germline V gene data show CDR1 as MNHEY and CDR2 as SMNVEV (reference sequence). This CDR3 region has 14 residues. V dropped 6 bases and J dropped 2 bases, with 13 bases sitting between them.

The sample holds many counts of this clonotype. The genes are TRBV20-1 and TRBJ2-3, with D possibly TRBD2 on 6 matching bases. Germline V gene lookup returns CDR1 DFQATT and CDR2 SNEGSKA (reference sequence). The CDR3 length is 15 residues. Deletions cut 6 bases from V and 2 bases from J, with 18 bases between. CDR3 amino acids: CSAHGGGGPTDTQYF. The CDR3 nucleotides read TGCAGTGCCCACGGGGGTGGGGGACCCACAGATACGCAGTATTTT.

This clonotype was recorded at least ten times. The chain combines TRBV4-1 with TRBJ1-2, with D hard to call. Germline loops: CDR1 MGHRA, CDR2 YSYEKL. This CDR3 comprises 16 residues. V shed 1 base and J shed 4 bases, with 16 bases lying between them. The DNA of the CDR3 is TGCGCCAGCAGCCAAGTAACCCCCCCGCGGGGCTATGGCTACACCTTC. Translation gives CASSQVTPPRGYGYTF.

The chain employs TRBV10-3 and TRBJ2-7, with 9 bases identical to TRBD1. Unmatched junction bases numbered 14, after V lost 11 bases and J lost 9 bases. The V gene's germline CDR1 is ENHRY and CDR2 SYGVKD. This CDR3 spans 13 amino acids. CDR3 bases: TGTGCCTCGCGGGACAGGGCAAATGCCGGGCAGTACTTC. Residues: CASRDRANAGQYF.

Worth noting for this clonotype: Given a much more abundant clone one base away, this may be a read error. The CDR3 DNA reads TGTGCCAGCAGCATAGAATGGGCCTCAGATACGCAGTATTTT. Translation: CASSIEWASDTQYF. The chain is built from TRBV7-2 and TRBJ2-3; D uncertain. From germline, CDR1 is SGHTA and CDR2 FQGNSA. CDR3 size: 14 residues. Trimming cost V 5 bases and J 4 bases, with 13 bases left between them.

This sequence joins TRBV5-4 and TRBJ1-1, with 10 bases aligning to TRBD1. Germline V gives CDR1 SGHNT, CDR2 YYREEE (reference sequence). The CDR3 consists of 14 residues. V gave up 5 bases and J gave up 4 bases; unmatched junction bases: 5. The CDR3 here is CASRRGQGSTEAFF. In DNA form, the CDR3 reads TGTGCCAGCAGACGGGGACAGGGGAGCACTGAAGCTTTCTTT.

There are many counts of this clonotype. The chain employs TRBV5-6 and TRBJ2-5, with D uncertain. Trimming shortened V by 6 bases and J by 2 bases, and 8 bases separated the two germline ends. The CDR3 loop spans 12 amino acids. Germline CDR1 reads SGHDT; CDR2 reads YYEEEE. CDR3: CASKRSQETQYF. Here the CDR3 DNA reads TGTGCCAGCAAACGCAGTCAAGAGACCCAGTACTTC.

The rearrangement uses TRBV20-1 and TRBJ2-7; no clear D. From germline, CDR1 is DFQATT and CDR2 SNEGSKA (reference sequence). Trimming left V 5 bases short and J 5 bases short, with 10 bases between. This CDR3 contains 11 residues. The CDR3 DNA reads TGCAGTGCTCCCCTAAGTCACGAGCAGTACTTC. It specifies CSAPLSHEQYF.

This rearrangement joins TRBV11-1 to TRBJ2-2; D unresolved. Trimming shortened V by 4 bases and J by 2 bases, and 26 bases separated the two germline ends. Per the germline V gene, CDR1 is SGHAT and CDR2 is FQDESV (reference sequence). The CDR3 loop spans 20 amino acids. CDR3 sequence: CASSSHRGWPSIHNTGELFF. The CDR3 bases are TGTGCCAGCAGCTCCCATCGTGGGTGGCCTTCTATCCATAACACCGGGGAGCTGTTTTTT.

The J gene is TRBJ2-3, the V gene TRBV20-1; TRBD1 or TRBD2 may be the D gene (5 bases each). CDR3 length: 14 residues. Trimming took off 3 bases at V and 5 bases at J, with 15 bases between the two ends. Germline values: CDR1 DFQATT, CDR2 SNEGSKA (reference sequence). The CDR3, as DNA: TGCAGTGCTAGCCTCCGTGGGGGATTAGATACGCAGTATTTT. Translation gives CSASLRGGLDTQYF.

This clonotype was counted at least ten times. The chain joins TRBV6-2 or TRBV6-3 to TRBJ2-1; D is perhaps TRBD1 (6 bases). The CDR3 sequence is 16 residues long. Per germline, CDR1 MNHEY and CDR2 SVGEGT. Trimming cost V 5 bases and J 3 bases, with 17 bases left between them. CDR3 bases: TGTGCCAGCAGTGGCAAAACAGGGCCCATCTACAATGAGCAGTTCTTC. Encoded protein: CASSGKTGPIYNEQFF.

This rearrangement joins TRBV3-1 to TRBJ2-1; the match to TRBD2 covers 9 bases. The J call may not be correct, given that the DNA end is closer to TRBJ2-7. Germline assignment: CDR1 LGHDT and CDR2 YNNKEL (reference sequence). The CDR3 consists of 19 residues. This CDR3 is CASSQDWVGRGGSYNEQYF. DNA for the CDR3: TGTGCCAGCAGCCAAGATTGGGTGGGGCGGGGGGGCTCCTACAATGAGCAGTACTTC.

This clonotype was observed many times. The V call is TRBV2, the J call TRBJ2-1; D uncertain. The length of the CDR3 is 12 residues. V was clipped by 8 bases and J by 6 bases, with 11 bases between them. Germline-derived CDR1 and CDR2 are SNHLY and FYNNEI. CDR3 residues: CASEASTNEQFF. The CDR3 region has the DNA TGTGCCAGCGAAGCAAGTACCAATGAGCAGTTCTTC. Complete variable domain (other parts from reference TRBV2 and TRBJ2-1): EPEVTQTPSHQVTQMGQEVILRCVPISNHLYFYWYRQILGQKVEFLVSFYNNEISEKSEIFDDQFSVERPDGSNFTLKIRSTKLEDSAMYFCASEASTNEQFFGPGTRLTVL.